The present entry profiles one T cell receptor (beta chain) with its context. The junction departs from germline at one end; a sequencing error may be responsible. The read stops 3 residues short of the end of the CDR3; the missing end is completed from the germline J gene. Using immunoSEQ multiplex PCR, the repertoire was profiled, and TCRdb retains in-frame clones only, with some absent. The sample has tens of thousands of clones. This entry belongs to a study of T cells in women clearing cervical HPV infection. CDR3 length: 14 amino acids. From germline, CDR1 is SGHTA and CDR2 FQGTGA. Sequencing was done on a sample of blood buffy coat. The chain joins TRBV7-3 to TRBJ2-2, with 7 bases that match TRBD1. This clonotype was sampled from a woman between 18 and 70 years old with a cervical HPV16 infection that either progressed to CIN3+ or cleared (not recorded which). The chain's CDR3 is CAGSPTGSTGELFF. CDR3 bases read: TGTGCCGGCAGCCCGACAGGGTCCACCGGGGAG.